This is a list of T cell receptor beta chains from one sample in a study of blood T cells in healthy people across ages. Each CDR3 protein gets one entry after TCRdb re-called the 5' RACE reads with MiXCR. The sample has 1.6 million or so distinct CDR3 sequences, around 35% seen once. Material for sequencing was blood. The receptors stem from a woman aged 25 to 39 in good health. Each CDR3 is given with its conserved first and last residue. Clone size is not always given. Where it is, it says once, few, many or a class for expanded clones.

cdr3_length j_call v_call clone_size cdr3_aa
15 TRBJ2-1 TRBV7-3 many CASSPRGGSYNEQFF
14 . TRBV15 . CATSRAGTSTEQYF
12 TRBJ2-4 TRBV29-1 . CSEGTRSGIQYF
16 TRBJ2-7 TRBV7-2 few CASSAGRGSIFYEQYF
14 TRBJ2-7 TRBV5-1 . CASKVGGGPLEQYF
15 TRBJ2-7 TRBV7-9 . CASSWGQGLSYEQYF
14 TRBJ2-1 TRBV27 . CATLGLAANNEQFF
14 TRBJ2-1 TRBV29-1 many CSVVWGRREVEQFF
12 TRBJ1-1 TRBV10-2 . CASRATGTEAFF
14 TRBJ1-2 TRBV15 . CATSINDGSYGYTF
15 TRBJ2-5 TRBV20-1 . CSAREGRALQETQYF
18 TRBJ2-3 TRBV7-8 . CASSSSRTSGYGTDTQYF
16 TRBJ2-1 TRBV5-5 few CASSSHASDPYNEQFF
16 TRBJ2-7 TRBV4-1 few CASSQDRSTPTYEQYF
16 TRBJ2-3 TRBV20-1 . CSASPGLAGGPHTQYF
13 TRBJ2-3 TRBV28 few CASSREITDTQYF
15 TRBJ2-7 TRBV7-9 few CASSFGGPLTYEQYF
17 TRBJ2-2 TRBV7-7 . CASSLEHPGANTGELFF
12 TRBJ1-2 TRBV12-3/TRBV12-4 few CASSFGLGGYTF
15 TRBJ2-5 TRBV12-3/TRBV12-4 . CASSLARGGKETQYF
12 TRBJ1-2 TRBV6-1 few CASNGRSYGYTF
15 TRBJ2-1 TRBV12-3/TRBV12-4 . CASSPGTGYGNEQFF
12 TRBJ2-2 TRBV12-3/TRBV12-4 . CASTHRGGELFF
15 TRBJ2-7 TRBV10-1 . CASSPDEAISYEQYF
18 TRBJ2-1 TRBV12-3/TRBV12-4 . CASNLGLNSRAGYNGQFF
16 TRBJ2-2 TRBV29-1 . CSVGNRTGLDTGELFF
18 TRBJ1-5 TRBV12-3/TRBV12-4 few CASSLQAGTDYSNQPQHF
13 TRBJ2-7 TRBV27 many CASSWGLGAEQYF
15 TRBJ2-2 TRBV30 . CAWGGLAGVLGELFF
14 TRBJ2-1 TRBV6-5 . CASSYSRISNEQFF
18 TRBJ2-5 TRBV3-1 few CASSQDGRERRYQETQYF
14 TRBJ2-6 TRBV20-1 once CSARFHSGANVRTF
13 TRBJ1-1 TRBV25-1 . CATQQAVGAEAFF
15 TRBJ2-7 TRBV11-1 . CASSFGQEVFYEQYF
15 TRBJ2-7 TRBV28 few CASSSIPGRSYEQYF
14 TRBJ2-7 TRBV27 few CASSPGQVGYEQYF
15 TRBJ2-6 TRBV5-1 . CASSKQEPGANVLTF
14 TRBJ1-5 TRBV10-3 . CAISDQGSNQPQHF
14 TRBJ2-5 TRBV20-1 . CSARAGGPGETQYF
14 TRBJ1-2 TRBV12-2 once CASRLVVAAYGYTF
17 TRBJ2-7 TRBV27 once CASSLSAPGQGSYEQYF
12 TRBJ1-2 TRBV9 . CASTPADYGYTF